This record looks at one TCR beta chain sequence and its context. V gave up 1 base and J gave up 4 bases, with 7 bases separating them. Germline V lookup: CDR1 SGHAT, CDR2 FQNNGV. This CDR3 region has 13 residues. In the original analysis: Reference gene primer amplification in the assay estimated nucleated cell counts. The assay was immunoSEQ multiplex PCR, and TCRdb's table has in-frame clones only and misses some. D and trimming come from the DNA, and the V and J calls and clone size come from that table. The sample yields 160,000 or so clones, over 80% seen once. The sample originates from a study of blood T cell repertoires in COVID-19. Whole-study context: Samples taken during acute and convalescent COVID-19 were collected in the United States, Italy and Spain. The analysed material was cDNA or gDNA that came from T cells, B-cell-depleted T cells, or PBMCs.

This receptor was taken from a man aged 70-80 years who had recovered from COVID-19. Sequenced material: peripheral blood. The V call is TRBV11-2, the J call TRBJ1-2, with D possibly matching TRBD1 (6 bases). The CDR3 region is CASSLVGAYGYTF. CDR3 sequence (DNA): TGTGCCAGCAGCTTAGTGGGGGCCTATGGCTACACCTTC.